This TCR beta chain was documented in a study of cytomegalovirus exposure and HLA in healthy donors. Study context: According to later analysis, the same platform produced the approximately 130 validation and around 730 first-cohort repertoires.

Looked up from germline, CDR1 is MGHRA and CDR2 is YSYEKL. V lost 3 bases to trimming and J lost 4 bases; unmatched junction nucleotides: 9. CDR3 length equals 17 residues. This clone was detected once. Clones were sequenced by immunoSEQ multiplex PCR, and TCRdb holds only the in-frame ones, with some missing. The sample lists about 130,000 clones; 70% to 90% were seen once. Sample: PBMCs. The source of this sequence is a woman younger than 45 in good health and CMV-seropositive. V and J are TRBV4-1 and TRBJ2-1; 10 bases align to TRBD2. CDR3 in DNA: TGCGCCAGCAGCCAGTCGCTAGCGGGAGTATCGTACAATGAGCAGTTCTTC. It codes for CASSQSLAGVSYNEQFF.